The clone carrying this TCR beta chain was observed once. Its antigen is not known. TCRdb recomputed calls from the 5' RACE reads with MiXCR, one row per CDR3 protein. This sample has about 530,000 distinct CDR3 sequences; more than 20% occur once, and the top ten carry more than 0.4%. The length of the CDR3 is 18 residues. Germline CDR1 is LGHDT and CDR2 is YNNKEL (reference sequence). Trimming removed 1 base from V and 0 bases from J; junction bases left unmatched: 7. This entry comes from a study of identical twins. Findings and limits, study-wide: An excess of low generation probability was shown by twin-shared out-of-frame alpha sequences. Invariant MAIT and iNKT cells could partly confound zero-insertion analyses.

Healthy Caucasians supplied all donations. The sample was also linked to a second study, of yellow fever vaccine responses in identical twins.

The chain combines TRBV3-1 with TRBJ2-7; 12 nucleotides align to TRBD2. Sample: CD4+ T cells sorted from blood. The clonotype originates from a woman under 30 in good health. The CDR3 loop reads CASSQGTSGETSSYEQYV. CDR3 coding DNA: TGTGCCAGCAGCCAAGGGACTAGCGGGGAGACCTCCTCCTACGAGCAGTACGTC.